This T cell receptor beta chain was captured in a study of shared clonotypes between healthy human individuals. The CDR3 is 13 residues long. Per germline, CDR1 SGDLS and CDR2 YYNGEE. With 3 bases removed from V and 5 bases from J, the gap between germline ends came to 11 bases. The method was immunoSEQ multiplex PCR; TCRdb's version includes in-frame clones alone and lacks a portion of them. The sample shows roughly 770,000 clones, about 97% of them seen only once. Terminally differentiated effector memory CD45RA+ cells were left out of the naive CD8 fraction, which was CD45RO-negative and positively selected for CCR7.

This rearrangement joins TRBV9 to TRBJ2-5; tentative D call: TRBD2 (5 bases). The TCR comes from a man aged 25-45 years in good health. The sequenced sample consisted of naive CD8+ T cells sorted from blood. CDR3 protein: CASSASSWETQYF. The CDR3, as DNA: TGTGCCAGCAGCGCTTCTAGCTGGGAGACCCAGTACTTC. Together with reference TRBV9 and TRBJ2-5, the CDR3 gives the full variable domain: DSGVTQTPKHLITATGQRVTLRCSPRSGDLSVYWYQQSLDQGLQFLIQYYNGEERAKGNILERFSAQQFPDLHSELNLSSLELGDSALYFCASSASSWETQYFGPGTRLLVL.